This TCR beta chain was identified in a study of blood T cell repertoires in COVID-19. Background on the study: Recovered status applied to Cohort 3 donors who had two consecutive negative PCRs. It also applied to those with clearance or with symptom resolution. COVID-19 samples collected from the United States, Italy and Spain covered acute and convalescent phases. T cells, B-cell-depleted T cells, or PBMCs supplied cDNA or gDNA.

In germline, CDR1 is MNHEY, CDR2 SVGAGI. Trimming stripped 6 bases from V and 0 bases from J, with 12 bases between. The CDR3 length is 15 residues. The data were produced by immunoSEQ multiplex PCR, yet TCRdb's version contains in-frame clones alone and is incomplete. The sample holds roughly 340,000 clones, 87% seen once. The sample consisted of PBMCs or T cells enriched from blood (not recorded which). The receptor comes from a middle-aged man in a cohort exposed to, infected with or recovered from COVID-19 (not recorded which). V gene TRBV6-5 combines with J gene TRBJ1-5; possibly TRBD1 for D (6 bases). The CDR3: CASRSGQNSNQPQHF. For the CDR3, the DNA is TGTGCCAGCAGATCAGGACAGAATAGCAATCAGCCCCAGCATTTT.